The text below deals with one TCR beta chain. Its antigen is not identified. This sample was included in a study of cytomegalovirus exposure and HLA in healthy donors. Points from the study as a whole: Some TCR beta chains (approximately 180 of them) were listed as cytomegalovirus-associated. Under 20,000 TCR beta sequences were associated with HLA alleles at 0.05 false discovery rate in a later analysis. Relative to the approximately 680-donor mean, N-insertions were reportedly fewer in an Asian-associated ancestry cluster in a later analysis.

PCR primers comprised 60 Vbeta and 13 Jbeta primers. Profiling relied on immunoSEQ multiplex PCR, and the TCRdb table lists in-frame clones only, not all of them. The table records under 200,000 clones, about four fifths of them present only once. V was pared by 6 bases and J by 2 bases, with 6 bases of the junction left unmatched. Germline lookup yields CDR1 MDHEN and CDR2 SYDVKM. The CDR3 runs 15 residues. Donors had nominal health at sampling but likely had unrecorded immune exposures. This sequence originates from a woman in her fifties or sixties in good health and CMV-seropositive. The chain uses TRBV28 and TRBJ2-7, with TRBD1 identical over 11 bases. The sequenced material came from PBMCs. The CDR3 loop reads CASSLTGQGAYEQYF. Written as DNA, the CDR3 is TGTGCCAGCAGCCTCACGGGACAGGGGGCCTACGAGCAGTACTTC.